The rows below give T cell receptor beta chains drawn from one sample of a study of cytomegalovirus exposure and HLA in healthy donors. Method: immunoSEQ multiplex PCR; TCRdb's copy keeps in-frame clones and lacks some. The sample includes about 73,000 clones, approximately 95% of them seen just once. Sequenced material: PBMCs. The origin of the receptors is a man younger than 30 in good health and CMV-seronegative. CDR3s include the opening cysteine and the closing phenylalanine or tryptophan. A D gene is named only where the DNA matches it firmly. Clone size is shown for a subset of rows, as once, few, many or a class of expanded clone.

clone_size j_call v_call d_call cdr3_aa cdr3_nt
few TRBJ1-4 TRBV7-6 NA CASSPYYRGQQTPTNEKLFF TGTGCCAGCAGCCCATACTATCGGGGACAACAAACACCAACTAATGAAAAACTGTTTTTT
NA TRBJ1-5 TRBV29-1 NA CSVREGRSNQPQHF TGCAGCGTCAGGGAGGGGAGAAGCAATCAGCCCCAGCATTTT
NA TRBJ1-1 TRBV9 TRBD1 CASTPGQGANTEAFF TGTGCCAGCACCCCGGGACAGGGGGCGAACACTGAAGCTTTCTTT
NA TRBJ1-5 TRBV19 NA CASSWPPNQPQHF TGTGCCAGTAGTTGGCCCCCAAATCAGCCCCAGCATTTT
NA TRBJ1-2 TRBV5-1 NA CASSPGGGGTDGYTF TGCGCCAGCAGCCCGGGTGGCGGGGGAACTGACGGCTACACCTTC
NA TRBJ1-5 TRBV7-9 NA CASSSGGGNQPQHF TGTGCCAGCAGCTCAGGAGGAGGCAATCAGCCCCAGCATTTT
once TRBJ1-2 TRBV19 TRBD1 CASSIQGIGRNYGYTF TGTGCCAGTAGCATACAGGGGATCGGCCGTAACTATGGCTACACCTTC
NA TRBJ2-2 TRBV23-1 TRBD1 CASSQSSRRGRAGELFF TGCGCCAGCAGTCAATCGTCGCGCAGGGGGCGGGCCGGGGAGCTGTTTTTT
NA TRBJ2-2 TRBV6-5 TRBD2 CASTLGGSTGELFF TGTGCCAGCACCTTGGGGGGGTCAACCGGGGAGCTGTTTTTT
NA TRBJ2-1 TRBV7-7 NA CASSSSPGNAQFF TGTGCCAGCAGCTCGTCTCCGGGGAACGCGCAGTTCTTC
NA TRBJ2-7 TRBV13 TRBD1 CASSSAGTGKYEQYF TGTGCCAGCAGCTCGGCCGGGACAGGGAAATACGAGCAGTACTTC
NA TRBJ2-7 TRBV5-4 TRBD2 CASRKAGGKVDEQYF TGTGCCAGCAGGAAAGCGGGGGGGAAAGTTGACGAGCAGTACTTC
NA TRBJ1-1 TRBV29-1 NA CSVKPGNTEAFF TGCAGCGTGAAACCAGGGAACACTGAAGCTTTCTTT
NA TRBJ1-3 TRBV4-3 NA CASSQDLSSGNTIYF TGCGCCAGCAGCCAAGATCTTAGCTCTGGAAACACCATATATTTT
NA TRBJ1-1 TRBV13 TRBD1 CASSLAGQGYLTEAFF TGTGCCAGCAGCTTAGCTGGACAGGGGTATTTAACTGAAGCTTTCTTT
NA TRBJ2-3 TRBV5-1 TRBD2 CASRPNIHSGGAGVGTDTQYF TGCGCCAGCAGACCCAACATCCATAGCGGGGGGGCCGGAGTCGGCACAGATACGCAGTATTTT
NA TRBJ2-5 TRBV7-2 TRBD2 CASSWTSGGAETQYF TGTGCCAGCAGCTGGACTAGCGGGGGGGCCGAGACCCAGTACTTC
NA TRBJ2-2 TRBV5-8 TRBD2 CASSSPTSGGAAGELFF TGTGCCAGCAGCTCCCCGACTAGCGGGGGGGCCGCCGGGGAGCTGTTTTTT
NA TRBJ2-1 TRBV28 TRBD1 CASSRTGPYNEQFF TGTGCCAGCAGCCGGACAGGCCCCTACAATGAGCAGTTCTTC
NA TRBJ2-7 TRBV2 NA CASSETGWQAYEQYF TGTGCCAGCAGCGAAACGGGGTGGCAGGCTTACGAGCAGTACTTC
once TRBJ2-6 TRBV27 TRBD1 CASSLDRASSGANVLTF TGTGCCAGCAGTTTGGACAGGGCGAGCTCTGGGGCCAACGTCCTGACTTTC
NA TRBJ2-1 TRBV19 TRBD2 CASSILAGGNNEQFF TGTGCCAGTAGTATACTAGCGGGGGGAAACAATGAGCAGTTCTTC
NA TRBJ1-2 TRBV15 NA CATSRDKGPGGYTF TGTGCCACCAGCAGAGATAAGGGTCCGGGAGGCTACACCTTC
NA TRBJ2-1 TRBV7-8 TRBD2 CASGKLAGGRNYNEQFF TGTGCCAGCGGTAAACTAGCGGGGGGGCGGAACTACAATGAGCAGTTCTTC